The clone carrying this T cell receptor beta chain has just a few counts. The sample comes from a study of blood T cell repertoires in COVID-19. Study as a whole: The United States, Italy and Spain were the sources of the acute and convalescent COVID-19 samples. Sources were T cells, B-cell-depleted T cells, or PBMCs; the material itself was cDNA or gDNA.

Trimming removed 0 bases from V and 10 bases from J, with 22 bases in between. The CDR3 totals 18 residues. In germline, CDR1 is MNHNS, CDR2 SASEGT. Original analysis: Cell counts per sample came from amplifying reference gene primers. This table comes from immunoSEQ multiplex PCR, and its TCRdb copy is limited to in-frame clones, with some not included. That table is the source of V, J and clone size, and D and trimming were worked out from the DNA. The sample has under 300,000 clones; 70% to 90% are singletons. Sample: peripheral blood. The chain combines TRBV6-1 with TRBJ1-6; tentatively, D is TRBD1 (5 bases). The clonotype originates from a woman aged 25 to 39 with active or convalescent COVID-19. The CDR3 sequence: CASSEAPPGGVIGSPLHF. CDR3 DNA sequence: TGTGCCAGCAGTGAAGCGCCCCCGGGGGGGGTCATAGGGTCACCCCTCCACTTT.